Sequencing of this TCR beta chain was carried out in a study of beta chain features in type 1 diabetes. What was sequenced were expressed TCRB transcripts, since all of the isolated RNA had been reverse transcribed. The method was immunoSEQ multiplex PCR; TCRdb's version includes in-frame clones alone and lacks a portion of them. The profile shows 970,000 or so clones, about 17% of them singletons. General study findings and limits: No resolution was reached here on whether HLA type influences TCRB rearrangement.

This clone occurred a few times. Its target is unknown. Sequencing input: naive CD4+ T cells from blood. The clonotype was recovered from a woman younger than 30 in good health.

Written as DNA, the CDR3 is TGTGCCAGCAGCCGCCAAGGGGGACGAAGCAATCAGCCCCAGCATTTT. Its protein is CASSRQGGRSNQPQHF. The chain carries TRBV5-5 and TRBJ1-5, with D perhaps TRBD1 (6 bases). The CDR3 loop spans 16 amino acids. Germline loops: CDR1 SGHKS, CDR2 YYEKEE (reference sequence). V lost 4 bases and J 1 base, leaving 15 bases between the germline ends.